This T cell receptor (beta chain) came from a study of OX40 agonist ivuxolimab in advanced cancers. Study overall: Ivuxolimab is an agonistic anti-OX40 (CD134) antibody, and patients were treated with it. Eligibility rules accepted prior anti-PD-1, anti-PD-L1 or anti-CTLA-4 therapy, and around 38% had some.

The V and J ends lost 8 bases and 13 bases, in that order; junction bases with no gene match: 10. The CDR3 is made up of 12 amino acids. Germline CDR1 reads LNHDA; CDR2 reads SQIVND (reference sequence). Study-level points and caveats: Among some nonresponders, normalized T-cell clonal expansion was also low. CD8+ T cells showed, on average, more clonal expansion than CD4+ cells.

A note on this clone: Its target is unknown.

Libraries were prepared by immunoSEQ multiplex PCR; TCRdb keeps only in-frame clonotypes and omits some of them. Among around 17,000 clones listed, approximately 85% were seen once. This chain uses TRBV19 with TRBJ2-1, with TRBD1 matching over 8 bases. The sequence derives from an adult with an advanced solid tumor such as melanoma, head and neck, liver or kidney cancer. The specimen comprised CD4+ or CD8+ T cells sorted from blood, sampled in a trial of the OX40 agonist ivuxolimab. CDR3 sequence (DNA): TGTGCCAGTGGCTTAGCCAGGGGGCATCAGTTCTTC. Translation gives CASGLARGHQFF.